This TCR beta chain is drawn from a study of CD8 T cells in ankylosing spondylitis. At least ten counts were recorded for this clonotype. This CDR3 region has 13 residues. V was pared by 7 bases and J by 5 bases, with 17 bases between. CDR1 and CDR2 (germline): DFQATT, SNEGSKA (reference sequence). In TCRdb, the 5' RACE reads were re-called with MiXCR into one record per CDR3 protein. The sample has hundreds of thousands of distinct CDR3 sequences; over 7% are singletons. This TCR was recovered from a female donor with ankylosing spondylitis or in good health (not recorded which). The chain combines TRBV20-1 with TRBJ2-5; weak D call: TRBD2 (5 bases). Sequenced input: blood, either unsorted or a sorted T cell fraction (not recorded which). CDR3 DNA: TGCAGTGTCCATCATGCGGGCCTTGAGACCCAGTACTTC. It codes for CSVHHAGLETQYF.